This T cell receptor beta chain originates from a study of shared clonotypes between healthy human individuals. Trimming stripped 4 bases from V and 5 bases from J, with 18 bases between. CDR3 length equals 16 residues. Per germline, CDR1 LNHDA and CDR2 SQIVND (reference sequence). In the original workflow: Because ImmunoSEQ provided only junction sequences with no quality scores, the filtering differed. The method was immunoSEQ multiplex PCR; TCRdb's version includes in-frame clones alone and lacks a portion of them. V and J calls and clone size are copied from that table; D and trimming were computed from the DNA. The sample shows around 700,000 clones, 73% of them seen only once.

The gene calls are TRBV19 and TRBJ1-5, with D uncertain. The receptor was isolated from a woman in her twenties or thirties in good health. Sample: memory CD4+ T cells sorted from blood. The subset was: CD45RA-negative fraction. CDR3 DNA sequence: TGTGCCAGTAGTACCCCGTCGGAGGATCGGGATCAGCCCCAGCATTTT. Its protein product is CASSTPSEDRDQPQHF.